Listed here are 20 T cell receptor beta chains from one sample, sequenced in a study of regulatory T cells in long-lasting Graves disease. Assembly of TCR beta libraries relied on iRepertoire HTBI primers together with Arm-PCR of CDR3 regions. One entry per CDR3 protein, called by TCRdb with MiXCR from the multiplex PCR reads. The repertoire holds hundreds of thousands of distinct CDR3 sequences, with 16% as singletons. Described time point: newly diagnosed GD, antithyroid drugs for less than 3 months. There was RNA extracted from PBMCs, and the TCR library was made from it. Another study also made use of these data, one on T cells in Graves' hyperthyroidism and ophthalmopathy.

The material was peripheral blood mononuclear cells (PBMCs), obtained at new diagnosis, from a patient treated with antithyroid drugs. The receptor source for this set is a woman younger than 45 with Graves disease.

The sample holds many counts of this clonotype. The chain has TRBV18 and TRBJ1-4; D is unresolved. Trimming stripped 5 bases from V and 1 base from J, with 8 bases between. CDR3 size: 14 residues. Germline CDR1 reads KGHSH; CDR2 reads LQKENI. The CDR3 nucleotides read TGTGCCAGCTCAGAGGGCGGAACTAATGAAAAACTGTTTTTT. Translating gives CASSEGGTNEKLFF.

This clonotype was seen ten or more times. This rearrangement joins TRBV6-2 or TRBV6-3 to TRBJ1-3; tentative D call: TRBD1 (5 bases). The CDR3 length is 15 residues. The V end was cut by 6 bases, the J end by 0 bases, with 12 bases between. The germline gives CDR1 MNHEY, CDR2 SVGEGT. The CDR3 loop is CASSYGQDSGNTIYF. The CDR3 coding sequence is TGTGCCAGCAGCTATGGACAAGACTCTGGAAACACCATATATTTT.

This clonotype has a count of ten or more. The chain uses TRBV30 and TRBJ2-1; TRBD2 aligns across 10 bases. With V trimmed by 8 bases and J by 4 bases, 2 bases remained unmatched. The CDR3 loop spans 12 amino acids. Germline V gives CDR1 GTSNPN, CDR2 SVGIG (reference sequence). The CDR3 bases are TGTGCCCGGACTAGCGGTTACAATGAGCAGTTCTTC. Protein sequence: CARTSGYNEQFF.

This clonotype was observed many times. The CDR3 DNA follows: TGTGCCAGCAGCTTGGGAGGCGGGCACCGCACTGAAGCTTTCTTT. This gives the protein CASSLGGGHRTEAFF. The chain employs TRBV5-6 and TRBJ1-1; D is unresolved. Trimming shortened V by 0 bases and J by 4 bases, and 13 bases separated the two germline ends. Germline V lookup: CDR1 SGHDT, CDR2 YYEEEE. This CDR3 spans 15 amino acids.

This clonotype has only a few counts. The chain uses TRBV29-1 and TRBJ1-1; D gene ambiguous. Germline CDR1 reads SQVTM; CDR2 reads ANQGSEA. CDR3 length: 13 residues. V was clipped by 2 bases and J by 2 bases, with 9 bases between them. The DNA for the CDR3 is TGCAGCGTTGAAAGGGAAAAAAACACTGAAGCTTTCTTT. Translating gives CSVEREKNTEAFF.

A word on this clonotype: This sequence may be a read error, since a much larger clone differs from it by one base. The chain is built from TRBV7-2 and TRBJ1-5; TRBD1 might be the D (6 bases). The germline V gene encodes CDR1 SGHTA and CDR2 FQGNSA. V was pared by 5 bases and J by 9 bases, with 17 bases between. The CDR3 extends over 14 amino acids. CDR3 residues: CASSLLQGGRPQHF. The CDR3 coding sequence is TGTGCCAGCAGCCTCCTACAGGGAGGTCGGCCCCAGCATTTT.

This rearrangement joins TRBV7-8 to TRBJ2-5; unclear D gene. Germline V CDR1 and CDR2: SGHVS, FQNEAQ. The CDR3 length is 13 residues. V was pared by 2 bases and J by 8 bases, with 12 bases between. The chain's CDR3 is CASSLSYKRTQYF. The CDR3 DNA follows: TGTGCCAGCAGCTTATCCTACAAGAGAACCCAGTACTTC. Full variable domain (missing parts from reference TRBV7-8 and TRBJ2-5): GAGVSQSPRYKVAKRGQDVALRCDPISGHVSLFWYQQALGQGPEFLTYFQNEAQLDKSGLPSDRFFAERPEGSVSTLKIQRTQQEDSAVYLCASSLSYKRTQYFGPGTRLLVL.

This clonotype was counted a few times. The gene calls are TRBV27 and TRBJ2-1; 16 bases are shared with TRBD2. The CDR3 is 21 residues long. Germline V CDR1 and CDR2: MNHEY, SMNVEV (reference sequence). V dropped 6 bases and J dropped 9; count of bases not matched to a gene: 23. CDR3 bases: TGTGCCAGCAGACCAACGATAGGGACTAGCGGGAGGGTAGGGCATGGGGGTGAGCAGTTCTTC. Protein: CASRPTIGTSGRVGHGGEQFF.

This clonotype was detected ten times or more. J is TRBJ2-1 and V is TRBV12-3 or TRBV12-4; tentatively, D is TRBD2 (6 bases). The CDR3 totals 11 residues. The ends were cut back, 6 bases at V and 11 bases at J, with 11 bases in the middle. The CDR3 reads CASSVGTQQFF. The CDR3 DNA follows: TGTGCCAGCAGCGTCGGGACTCAGCAGTTCTTC.

The chain combines TRBV18 with TRBJ2-7; D unresolved. V shed 0 bases and J shed 7 bases, with 19 bases lying between them. This CDR3 has 16 residues. CDR1 is KGHSH, CDR2 LQKENI, per germline. This CDR3 reads CASSPPSVVFFGEQYF. Written as DNA, the CDR3 is TGTGCCAGCTCACCACCTTCGGTTGTCTTCTTCGGGGAGCAGTACTTC.

This clonotype was detected many times. CDR3 nucleotide sequence: TGTGCCAGCAGCCGGGGACAGGGAGTCTACGAGCAGTACTTC. Amino acids: CASSRGQGVYEQYF. V is TRBV11-2 and J is TRBJ2-7, with TRBD1 identical over 9 bases. This CDR3 region has 14 residues. Trimming cost V 5 bases and J 3 bases; bases outside gene matches: 5. CDR1 is SGHAT and CDR2 is FQNNGV in the germline V gene.

The J gene is TRBJ1-1, the V gene TRBV7-9; D gene ambiguous. Looked up from germline, CDR1 is SEHNR and CDR2 is FQNEAQ (reference sequence). The CDR3 consists of 14 residues. V shed 4 bases and J shed 1 base, with 10 bases lying between them. The CDR3 sequence: CASSSRVPNTEAFF. The DNA of the CDR3 is TGTGCCAGCAGCTCCCGAGTTCCGAACACTGAAGCTTTCTTT.

This clonotype was detected ten times or more. This chain uses TRBV30 with TRBJ1-2; possible D gene TRBD1, 5 bases. Trimming left V 0 bases short and J 5 bases short, with 7 bases between. The CDR3 contains 12 residues. The germline V gene encodes CDR1 GTSNPN and CDR2 SVGIG (reference sequence). The CDR3 region has the DNA TGTGCCTGGAGTGTGGGGGGGTATGGCTACACCTTC. Its protein is CAWSVGGYGYTF.

The sample holds many counts of this clonotype. J is TRBJ2-7 and V is TRBV2; 14 bases map to TRBD2. CDR3 size: 15 residues. Germline CDR1 reads SNHLY; CDR2 reads FYNNEI. V was pared by 6 bases and J by 3 bases, with 4 bases of the junction left unmatched. CDR3 region: CASSSGTSGSYEQYF. The CDR3 DNA is TGTGCCAGCAGCTCTGGGACTAGCGGGAGCTACGAGCAGTACTTC.

Many counts were recorded for this clonotype. The V and J genes are TRBV7-9 and TRBJ1-2; D is undetermined. The CDR3 sequence is 13 residues long. Germline V gives CDR1 SEHNR, CDR2 FQNEAQ (reference sequence). V was shortened by 1 base and J by 9 bases, with 12 bases between the two germline ends. The chain's CDR3 is CASSLGGGDRYTF. CDR3 sequence (DNA): TGTGCCAGCAGCTTAGGGGGTGGAGACCGCTACACCTTC.

The rearrangement uses TRBV3-1 and TRBJ2-2; D gene unclear. CDR3 size: 14 residues. Deletions cut 4 bases from V and 7 bases from J, with 13 bases between. CDR1 and CDR2 (germline): LGHDT, YNNKEL (reference sequence). The CDR3 sequence is CASSRGVMIGELFF. Here the CDR3 DNA reads TGTGCCAGCAGCCGCGGCGTAATGATCGGGGAGCTGTTTTTT.

The rearrangement joins TRBV19 to TRBJ2-3; D might be TRBD1 or TRBD2, each matching 5 bases. CDR1 and CDR2 from the germline V gene are LNHDA and SQIVND (reference sequence). This CDR3 is 16 amino acids long. Trimming left V 3 bases short and J 3 bases short, with 16 bases between. Here the CDR3 reads CASSIVLRGRTDTQYF. DNA for the CDR3: TGTGCCAGTAGTATTGTTTTGAGGGGACGAACAGATACGCAGTATTTT.

The rearrangement links TRBV4-1 to TRBJ2-1; D may be TRBD1 or TRBD2 (6 bases each). V was clipped by 6 bases and J by 12 bases, with 24 bases between them. The CDR3 consists of 15 residues. Germline CDR1 reads MGHRA; CDR2 reads YSYEKL. The CDR3 protein is CASSPIEGTIGGQFF. Written as DNA, the CDR3 is TGCGCCAGCAGTCCTATAGAAGGGACAATCGGGGGGCAGTTCTTC.

The rearrangement links TRBV27 to TRBJ2-7; perhaps TRBD1 as D (7 bases). Germline V gene sequence: CDR1 MNHEY, CDR2 SMNVEV (reference sequence). The CDR3 runs to 12 residues. The V and J ends lost 3 bases and 9 bases respectively, with 12 bases between them. Here the CDR3 reads CASSFGGGGQYF. The CDR3 DNA reads TGTGCCAGCAGTTTCGGAGGGGGCGGGCAGTACTTC.

In this sample, this clonotype turned up a few times. V gene TRBV14 combines with J gene TRBJ2-1, with TRBD2 as a possible D gene (5 bases). Trimming pared 5 bases from V and 8 bases from J, leaving 13 bases between. CDR3 length equals 13 residues. The V gene's germline CDR1 is SGHDN and CDR2 FVKESK. DNA for the CDR3: TGTGCCAGCAGCATCAGAGGGAGCTATGAGCAGTTCTTC. Translation gives CASSIRGSYEQFF.